Listed below are T cell receptor beta chains from one sample, sequenced in a study of blood T cell repertoires in COVID-19. Profiled with immunoSEQ multiplex PCR; TCRdb holds only in-frame clones, not every one. The repertoire includes some 150,000 clones, about four fifths of them detected once, and approximately 4.6% sits in the top ten. Sequenced sample: peripheral blood. Receptor source: a human donor in a cohort sampled during active COVID-19. Each CDR3 is given without its conserved first and last residue. Each record gives: J gene, D gene, V gene, CDR3 protein. A D gene is named only where the DNA matches it firmly.

J gene: TRBJ2-7; D gene: .; V gene: TRBV29-1; CDR3 protein: SVESNRGGIGSYEQY
J gene: TRBJ1-2; D gene: .; V gene: TRBV11-1; CDR3 protein: ASSLDSATNYGYT
J gene: TRBJ2-3; D gene: TRBD2; V gene: TRBV5-4; CDR3 protein: ASSVKPGTSGTLADTQY
J gene: TRBJ1-1; D gene: TRBD1; V gene: TRBV6-2/TRBV6-3; CDR3 protein: ASSYSLRQDRGARMNTEAF
J gene: TRBJ1-5; D gene: .; V gene: TRBV7-2; CDR3 protein: ASSSQGGVNQPQH
J gene: TRBJ1-1; D gene: TRBD1; V gene: TRBV6-1; CDR3 protein: ASSEGQGWKNTEAF
J gene: TRBJ2-7; D gene: .; V gene: TRBV28; CDR3 protein: ASRSSGAYEQY
J gene: TRBJ2-7; D gene: TRBD1; V gene: TRBV19; CDR3 protein: ASRTGAGEQY
J gene: TRBJ1-1; D gene: TRBD1; V gene: TRBV10-3; CDR3 protein: AINRPGTGPLNTEAF
J gene: TRBJ1-6; D gene: TRBD1; V gene: TRBV5-1; CDR3 protein: ASSLALGQVASPLH
J gene: TRBJ2-5; D gene: .; V gene: TRBV5-4; CDR3 protein: ASSPGGTQETQY
J gene: TRBJ2-3; D gene: .; V gene: TRBV11-2; CDR3 protein: ASSSAGFFTDTQY
J gene: TRBJ1-5; D gene: .; V gene: TRBV30; CDR3 protein: AWSVQGGNQPQH
J gene: TRBJ2-1; D gene: TRBD2; V gene: TRBV27; CDR3 protein: ASTLASGRHEQF
J gene: TRBJ1-1; D gene: TRBD1; V gene: TRBV15; CDR3 protein: ATSSNTGAEAF
J gene: TRBJ2-7; D gene: TRBD1; V gene: TRBV6-5; CDR3 protein: ASSYPGQGIYEQY
J gene: TRBJ2-1; D gene: TRBD2; V gene: TRBV4-1; CDR3 protein: ASRKVAGEIEQF
J gene: TRBJ2-2; D gene: .; V gene: TRBV6-1; CDR3 protein: ASSEASRVGELF
J gene: TRBJ1-6; D gene: .; V gene: TRBV6-5; CDR3 protein: ASSPTGPRSPLH
J gene: TRBJ2-1; D gene: TRBD2; V gene: TRBV9; CDR3 protein: ASSLFGTRDSNEQF
J gene: TRBJ1-3; D gene: .; V gene: TRBV2; CDR3 protein: ASNIDRTDSGNTIY
J gene: TRBJ2-1; D gene: .; V gene: TRBV6-5; CDR3 protein: ASSLQGNKF
J gene: TRBJ2-7; D gene: .; V gene: TRBV7-3; CDR3 protein: ASSLGQGSAFEQY
J gene: TRBJ2-5; D gene: TRBD2; V gene: TRBV24-1; CDR3 protein: ATSDRRLAGGETQY